This note documents a single TCR beta chain sequence. Its matching antigen is unknown. Study observations and caveats: Tumor memory CD4+ T cell TCR gene usage was found to cluster with blood and lymph node memory CD4+ cells and with lymph node naive CD4+ cells.

Germline assignment: CDR1 DFQATT and CDR2 SNEGSKA (reference sequence). The CDR3 is 15 amino acids. V was trimmed by 5 bases and J by 0 bases, leaving 14 bases between them. TCRdb itself ran the 5' RACE reads through MiXCR, one entry per CDR3 protein. The top ten clones hold roughly 2.1% of a sample with about 62,000 distinct CDR3 sequences, around 30% of them seen once. The chain has TRBV20-1 and TRBJ2-1, with D possibly TRBD2 on 6 matching bases. The sample was tumor-infiltrating naive CD4+ T cells sorted from the breast tumor. Subset: naive CD4+ T cells, CD4+CD45RA+CD25-. The TCR comes from a female donor with breast cancer. CDR3 sequence reads: CSAPGGAGSYNEQFF. For the CDR3, the DNA is TGCAGTGCTCCTGGAGGAGCGGGCTCCTACAATGAGCAGTTCTTC.